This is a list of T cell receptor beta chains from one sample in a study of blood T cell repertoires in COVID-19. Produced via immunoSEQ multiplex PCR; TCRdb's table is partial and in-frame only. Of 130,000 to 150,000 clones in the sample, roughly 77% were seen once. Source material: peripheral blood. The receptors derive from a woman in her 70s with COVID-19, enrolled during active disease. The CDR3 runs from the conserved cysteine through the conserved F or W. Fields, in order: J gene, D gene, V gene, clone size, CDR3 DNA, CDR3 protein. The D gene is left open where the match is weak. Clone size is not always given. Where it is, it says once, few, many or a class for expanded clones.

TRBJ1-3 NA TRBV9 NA TGTGCCAGCAGTGACGTACAGGGTTTTGGAAACACCATATATTTT CASSDVQGFGNTIYF
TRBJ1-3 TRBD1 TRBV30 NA TGTGCCTGGAGCGCATACAGGGGGAATGTGGGAAACACCATATATTTT CAWSAYRGNVGNTIYF
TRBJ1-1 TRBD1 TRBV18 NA TGTGCCAGCCTCCACGGCTCAGGGGGGAGAAACACTGAAGCTTTCTTT CASLHGSGGRNTEAFF
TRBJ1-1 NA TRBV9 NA TGTGCCAGCAGCGTAGGGGGAAGGGGGACTGAAGCTTTCTTT CASSVGGRGTEAFF
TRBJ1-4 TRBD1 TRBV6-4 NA TGTGCCAGCAGTGCGGGACAGGCCCCTAATGAAAAACTGTTTTTT CASSAGQAPNEKLFF
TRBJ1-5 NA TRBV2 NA TGTGCCAGCACTCGGAGGGGCAATCAGCCCCAGCATTTT CASTRRGNQPQHF
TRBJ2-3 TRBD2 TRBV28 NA TGTGCCAGCAGTTTAGGTCTGCGGGGGTCCACAGATACGCAGTATTTT CASSLGLRGSTDTQYF
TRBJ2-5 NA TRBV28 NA TGTGCCAGCACCAATGGGGGGTCTCAAGAGACCCAGTACTTC CASTNGGSQETQYF
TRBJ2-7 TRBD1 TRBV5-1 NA TGCGCCAGCAGCATCGGACAGGGTTTCGAGCAGTACTTC CASSIGQGFEQYF
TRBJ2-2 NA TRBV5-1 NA TGCGCCAGCCACCGGGACTCTAACACCGGGGAGCTGTTTTTT CASHRDSNTGELFF
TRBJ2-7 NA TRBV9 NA TGTGCCAGCAGCGTAGCTGTCGGAGACGGCCCCCGGGGCGAGCAGTACTTC CASSVAVGDGPRGEQYF
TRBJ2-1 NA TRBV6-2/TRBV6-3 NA TGTGCCAGCAGTTACTCGAAACGCGCAGGGGTAACAAATGAGCAGTTCTTC CASSYSKRAGVTNEQFF
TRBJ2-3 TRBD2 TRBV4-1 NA TGCGCCAGCAGCCAAGATGGGACTAGCGGGGGGACTAGCACAGATACGCAGTATTTT CASSQDGTSGGTSTDTQYF
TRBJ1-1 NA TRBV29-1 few TGCAGCGCCCCCATGCAGGGCATGAACACTGAAGCTTTCTTT CSAPMQGMNTEAFF
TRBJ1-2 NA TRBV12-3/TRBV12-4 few TGTGCCAGCAGTTTACGGCCCGGGGAAGGCTACACCTTC CASSLRPGEGYTF
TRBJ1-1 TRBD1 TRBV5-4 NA TGTGCCAGCAGCAAGACGGGACAGGGTACTGAAGCTTTCTTT CASSKTGQGTEAFF
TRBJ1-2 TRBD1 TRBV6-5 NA TGTGCCAGCAGTCAAAACAGGGGTGGCTACACCTTC CASSQNRGGYTF
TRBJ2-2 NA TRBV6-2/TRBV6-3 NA TGTGCCAGCAGTCCCGACCCCCCAGGGGTGGACACCGGGGAGCTGTTTTTT CASSPDPPGVDTGELFF
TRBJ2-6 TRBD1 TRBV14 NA TGTGCCAGCAGCCGGGGACAGCCCATCTCTGGGGCCAACGTCCTGACTTTC CASSRGQPISGANVLTF
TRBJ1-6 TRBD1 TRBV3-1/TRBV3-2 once TGTGCCAGCAGCCCTCGGACAGGGGGCATCTCACCCCTCCACTTT CASSPRTGGISPLHF
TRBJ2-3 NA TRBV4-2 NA TGTGCCAGCAGCCAAGAGAGGCGGGGGCGCACAGATACGCAGTATTTT CASSQERRGRTDTQYF
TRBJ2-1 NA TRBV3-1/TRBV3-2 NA TGTGCCAGCAGCCGCCGCTCCGGGGGAAATGAGCAGTTCTTC CASSRRSGGNEQFF
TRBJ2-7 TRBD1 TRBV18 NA TGTGCCAGCTCACCGCAGAGGACAGGGCGGATCTCCTACGAGCAGTACTTC CASSPQRTGRISYEQYF
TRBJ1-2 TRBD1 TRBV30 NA TGTGCCTGGAGTATTGCAGGGGGCTCTTATGGCTACACCTTC CAWSIAGGSYGYTF
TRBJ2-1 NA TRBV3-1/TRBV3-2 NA TGTGCCAGCAGCCCATCGGGTCTGCTGATTGTTATTGAGCAGTTCTTC CASSPSGLLIVIEQFF
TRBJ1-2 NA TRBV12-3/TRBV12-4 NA TGTGCCAGCAGTCTCCAACGGGGTGGCTACACCTTC CASSLQRGGYTF
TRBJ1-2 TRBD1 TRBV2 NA TGTGCCAGCAGTAGCCGGGACAGTGTCTTCTATGGCTACACCTTC CASSSRDSVFYGYTF
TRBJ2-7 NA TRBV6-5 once TGTGCCAGCAGCTCCGGGACACGGGTCGAGCAGTACTTC CASSSGTRVEQYF
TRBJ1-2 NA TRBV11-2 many TGTGCCAGCAGGTCCTTCGGGGGGAACTATGGCTACACCTTC CASRSFGGNYGYTF
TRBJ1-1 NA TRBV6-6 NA TGTGCCAGCTACGGGACTGAAGCTTTCTTT CASYGTEAFF
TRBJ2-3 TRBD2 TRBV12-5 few TGTGCTAGTGGTTTGAGGCTAGCGGGATTCACAGATACGCAGTATTTT CASGLRLAGFTDTQYF
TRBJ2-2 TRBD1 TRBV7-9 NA TGTGCCAGCAGCTTCGGGACAGACACCGGGGAGCTGTTTTTT CASSFGTDTGELFF
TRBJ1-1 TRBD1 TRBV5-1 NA TGCGCCAGCAGCCTGACAGGGGGCAGGGGTGAAGCTTTCTTT CASSLTGGRGEAFF
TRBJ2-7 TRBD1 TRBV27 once TGTGCCAGCAGAGTGGGACAGGTATCCTACGAGCAGTACTTC CASRVGQVSYEQYF
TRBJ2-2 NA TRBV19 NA TGTGCCAGTATGGTATCGCCGGACACCGGGGAGCTGTTTTTT CASMVSPDTGELFF
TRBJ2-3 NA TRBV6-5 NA TGTGCCAGCAGCCGGGAACCTCCGCAGTATTTT CASSREPPQYF
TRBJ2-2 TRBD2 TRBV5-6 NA TGTGCCAGCAGCTCTAGCGGCAGGGTAACCGGGGAGCTGTTTTTT CASSSSGRVTGELFF
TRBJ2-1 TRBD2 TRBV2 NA TGTGCCAGCAGTGGGAGTAGCGGGGAATATGAGCAGTTCTTC CASSGSSGEYEQFF
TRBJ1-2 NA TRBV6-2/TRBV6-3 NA TGTGCCAGCAGTTACGGACAAGGAGACATTAGAAACTATGGCTACACCTTC CASSYGQGDIRNYGYTF
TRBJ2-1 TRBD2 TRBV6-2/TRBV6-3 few TGTGCCAGCAGTTACACACTAGCGTCTGGCTCCTACAATGAGCAGTTCTTC CASSYTLASGSYNEQFF
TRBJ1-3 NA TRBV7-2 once TGTGCCAGCAGCTTGGGGGGCTCTGGAAACACCATATATTTT CASSLGGSGNTIYF
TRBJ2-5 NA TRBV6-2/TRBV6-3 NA TGTGCCAGCAGTTGGCGGGACGCGGAGACCCAGTACTTC CASSWRDAETQYF
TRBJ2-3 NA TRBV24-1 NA TGTGCCACCAGTGACGCGGGCCGCACAGATACGCAGTATTTT CATSDAGRTDTQYF
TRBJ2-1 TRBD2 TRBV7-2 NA TGTGCCAGCAGCTTAGTAGGGGGTCAGCGGGGGCCCTACAATGAGCAGTTCTTC CASSLVGGQRGPYNEQFF
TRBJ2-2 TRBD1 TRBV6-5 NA TGTGCCAGCAGCTGGACAGGGAACACCGGGGAGCTGTTTTTT CASSWTGNTGELFF
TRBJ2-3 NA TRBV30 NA TGTGCCTGGAGCCTCGGGTACACAGATACGCAGTATTTT CAWSLGYTDTQYF
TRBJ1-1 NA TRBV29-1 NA TGCAGCTACTCAGGGAAAACGGCTGAAGCTTTCTTT CSYSGKTAEAFF
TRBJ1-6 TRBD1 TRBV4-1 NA TGCGCCAGCAGCCAAGAAACCGGGGACAGGGGTTCACCCCTCCACTTT CASSQETGDRGSPLHF
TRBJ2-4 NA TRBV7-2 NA TGTGCCAGCAGCCCCCGTTCGGGGGAGAATCAGTACTTC CASSPRSGENQYF
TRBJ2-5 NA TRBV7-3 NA TGTGCCAGCGCGCGGGGGACACAAGAGACCCAGTACTTC CASARGTQETQYF
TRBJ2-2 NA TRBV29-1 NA TGCAGCGTTGAGGGCACGGCGGGCGGGGAGCTGTTTTTT CSVEGTAGGELFF
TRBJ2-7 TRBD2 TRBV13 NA TGTGCCAGCAGCTTCGCAGCGGGGGGGCCTTACGAGCAGTACTTC CASSFAAGGPYEQYF
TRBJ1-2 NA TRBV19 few TGTGCCAGTAGTATAGATTCGTCAGGCCGTTATGGCTACACCTTC CASSIDSSGRYGYTF